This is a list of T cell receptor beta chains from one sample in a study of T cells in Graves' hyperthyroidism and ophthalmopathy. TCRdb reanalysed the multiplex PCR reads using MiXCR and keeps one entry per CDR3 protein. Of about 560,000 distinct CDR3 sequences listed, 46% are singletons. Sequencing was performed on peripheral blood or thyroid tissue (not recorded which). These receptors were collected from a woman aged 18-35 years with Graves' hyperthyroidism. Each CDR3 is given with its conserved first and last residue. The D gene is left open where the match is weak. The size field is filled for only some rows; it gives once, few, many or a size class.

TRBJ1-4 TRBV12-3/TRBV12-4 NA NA CASSLTGKGEKLFF TGTGCCAGCAGTTTGACAGGAAAGGGTGAAAAACTGTTTTTT
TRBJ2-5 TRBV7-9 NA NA CASSLGTTDFQETQYF TGTGCCAGCAGCTTAGGTACTACGGATTTTCAAGAGACCCAGTACTTC
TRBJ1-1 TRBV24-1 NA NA CASSFLPGARDTEAFF TGTGCCAGCAGTTTTCTACCAGGGGCGCGGGACACTGAAGCTTTCTTT
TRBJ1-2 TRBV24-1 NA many CATSDPGEGGYTF TGTGCCACCAGTGATCCGGGGGAAGGTGGCTACACCTTC
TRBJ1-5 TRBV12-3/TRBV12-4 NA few CASSSQDGNQPQHF TGTGCCAGCAGTTCCCAGGATGGCAATCAGCCCCAGCATTTT
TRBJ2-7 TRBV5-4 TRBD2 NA CASSSGLAGGNF TGTGCCAGCAGCTCGGGACTAGCGGGAGGGAACTTC
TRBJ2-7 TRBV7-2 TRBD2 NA CASSLVSGSPSYEQYF TGTGCCAGCAGCTTGGTTAGCGGGAGCCCTTCCTACGAGCAGTACTTC
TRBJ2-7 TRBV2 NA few CASSEYGVSYEQYF TGTGCCAGCAGTGAATACGGGGTCTCCTACGAGCAGTACTTC
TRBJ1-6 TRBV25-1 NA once CASSRNKNSPLHF TGTGCCAGCAGCCGAAACAAGAATTCACCCCTCCACTTT
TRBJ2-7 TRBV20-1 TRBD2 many CSARDEREGLHEQYF TGCAGTGCTAGAGATGAGCGGGAGGGCCTTCACGAGCAGTACTTC
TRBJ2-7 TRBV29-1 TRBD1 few CSVNGQDDPYEQYF TGCAGCGTCAACGGACAGGATGATCCCTACGAGCAGTACTTC
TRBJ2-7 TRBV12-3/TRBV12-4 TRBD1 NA CASSIRTGPYEQYF TGTGCCAGCAGTATCAGGACAGGGCCCTACGAGCAGTACTTC
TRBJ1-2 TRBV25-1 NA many CASTQGWEYGYTF TGTGCCAGCACCCAAGGTTGGGAGTATGGCTACACCTTC
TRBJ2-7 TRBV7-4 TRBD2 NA CASSLATPEAGVGYEQYF TGTGCCAGCAGCTTAGCTACCCCAGAAGCGGGAGTAGGTTACGAGCAGTACTTC
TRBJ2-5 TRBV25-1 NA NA CASSELDSQERQYF TGTGCCAGCAGTGAACTCGACAGCCAAGAGCGCCAGTACTTC
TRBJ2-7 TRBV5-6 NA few CASSLLTAYEQYF TGTGCCAGCAGCTTGCTGACAGCCTACGAGCAGTACTTC
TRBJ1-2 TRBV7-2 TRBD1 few CASSSGTGLYGYTF TGTGCCAGCAGCTCCGGGACAGGTCTCTATGGCTACACCTTC
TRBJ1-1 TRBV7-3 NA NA CASSPTLDQSAFF TGTGCCAGCAGCCCTACGTTAGATCAGTCCGCTTTCTTT
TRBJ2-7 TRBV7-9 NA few CASSQDTTYEQYF TGCGCCAGCAGCCAAGACACAACCTACGAGCAGTACTTC
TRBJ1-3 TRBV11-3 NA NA CASSFYPNTIYF TGTGCCAGCAGCTTTTACCCAAACACCATATATTTT
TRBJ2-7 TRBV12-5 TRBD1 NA CASGSLGTGMYF TGTGCTAGTGGTTCACTCGGGACAGGAATGTACTTC
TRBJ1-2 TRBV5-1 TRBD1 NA CASSLETGTNYGYTF TGCGCCAGCAGCTTGGAGACAGGGACTAACTATGGCTACACCTTC
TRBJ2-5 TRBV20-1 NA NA CSARGRHQGTQYF TGCAGTGCTAGAGGCCGGCACCAAGGGACCCAGTACTTC
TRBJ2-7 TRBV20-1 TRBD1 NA CSARRTGGRNEQYF TGCAGTGCTAGGAGGACAGGGGGTAGGAACGAGCAGTACTTC
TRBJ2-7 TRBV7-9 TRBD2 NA CASTTSAGERYEQYF TGTGCCAGCACCACTTCAGCGGGAGAAAGATACGAGCAGTACTTC
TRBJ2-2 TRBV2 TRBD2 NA CASSEAGTSHTGELFF TGTGCCAGCAGTGAAGCGGGGACTAGCCACACCGGGGAGCTGTTTTTT
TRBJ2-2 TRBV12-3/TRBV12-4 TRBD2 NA CASSFLAGDTGELFF TGTGCCAGCAGTTTTCTAGCGGGAGACACCGGGGAGCTGTTTTTT
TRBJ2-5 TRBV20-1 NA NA CSAPRAADYQETQYF TGCAGTGCCCCAAGGGCGGCGGACTACCAAGAGACCCAGTACTTC
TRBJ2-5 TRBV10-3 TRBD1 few CAISGRQGPYQETQYF TGTGCCATCAGTGGAAGACAGGGCCCTTACCAAGAGACCCAGTACTTC
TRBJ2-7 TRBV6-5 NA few CASTGAYEQYF TGTGCCAGCACAGGGGCTTACGAGCAGTACTTC
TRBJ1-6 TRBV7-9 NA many CASLADNYNSPLHF TGTGCCAGCCTCGCGGACAACTATAATTCACCCCTCCACTTT
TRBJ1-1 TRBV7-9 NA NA CASSIAGLNTEAFF TGTGCCAGTAGTATCGCAGGCTTGAACACTGAAGCTTTCTTT
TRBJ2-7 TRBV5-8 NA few CAWATGDSYEQYF TGTGCCTGGGCAACGGGGGACTCCTACGAGCAGTACTTC
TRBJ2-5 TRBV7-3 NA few CASSLSGGGWAQYF TGTGCCAGCAGCTTAAGTGGTGGGGGCTGGGCCCAGTACTTC
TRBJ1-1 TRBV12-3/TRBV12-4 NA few CASTGGDTEAFF TGTGCCAGCACGGGAGGGGACACTGAAGCTTTCTTT
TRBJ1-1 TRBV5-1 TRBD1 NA CASSLAYRGLVNTEAFF TGCGCCAGCAGCTTGGCATACAGGGGGCTCGTGAACACTGAAGCTTTCTTT
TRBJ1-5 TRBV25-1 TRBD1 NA CASSEGQAEQPQHF TGTGCCAGCAGTGAGGGACAGGCTGAGCAGCCCCAGCATTTT
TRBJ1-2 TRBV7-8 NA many CASSYDLIVAGGYTF TGTGCCAGCAGCTATGACCTTATTGTGGCAGGAGGCTACACCTTC
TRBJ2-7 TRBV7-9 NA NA CASSLVGGQGTYEQYF TGTGCCAGCAGCTTAGTTGGAGGGCAGGGGACCTACGAGCAGTACTTC
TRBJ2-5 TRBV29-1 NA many CSVASAQETQYF TGCAGCGTTGCTAGCGCGCAAGAGACCCAGTACTTC
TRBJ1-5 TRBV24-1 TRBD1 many CATSNRGTSQPQHF TGTGCCACCAGTAACAGGGGCACCAGCCAGCCCCAGCATTTT
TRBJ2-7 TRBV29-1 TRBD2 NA CSVSGLAGDYEQYF TGCAGCGTTTCGGGACTAGCGGGAGACTACGAGCAGTACTTC